These T cell receptor beta chains were read from a single sample in a study of blood T cell repertoires in COVID-19. Assay used: immunoSEQ multiplex PCR; TCRdb lists only in-frame clones, some missing. The sample yields about 77,000 clones, about 80% seen once. Sample: peripheral blood. These receptor sequences come from an older woman with acute or convalescent COVID-19. Both conserved end residues are part of each CDR3. The D gene is left open where the match is weak. Size is omitted from some rows. Given values are once, few, many or a class for expanded clones.

v_call	j_call	clone_size	d_call	cdr3_length	cdr3_aa	cdr3_nt
TRBV9	TRBJ1-6	-	-	16	CASSENGQTVFSPLHF	TGTGCCAGCAGCGAGAACGGACAGACTGTATTTTCACCCCTCCACTTT
TRBV6-5	TRBJ2-5	-	TRBD1	15	CASSYSPRGQETQYF	TGTGCCAGCAGTTACTCCCCCAGGGGGCAAGAGACCCAGTACTTC
TRBV6-4	TRBJ2-3	-	-	16	CASSERVGASTDTQYF	TGTGCCAGCAGTGAAAGGGTGGGGGCAAGCACAGATACGCAGTATTTT
TRBV7-2	TRBJ2-5	-	-	15	CASSFAGASRETQYF	TGTGCCAGCAGCTTCGCGGGGGCCTCAAGAGAGACCCAGTACTTC
TRBV28	TRBJ2-5	-	TRBD2	14	CASRSLTSGGPWYF	TGTGCCAGCAGATCCTTGACTAGCGGGGGCCCGTGGTACTTC
TRBV12-3/TRBV12-4	TRBJ2-3	-	-	13	CASSFSGSDTQYF	TGTGCCAGCAGTTTTAGTGGTTCAGATACGCAGTATTTT
TRBV7-2	TRBJ1-6	-	TRBD1	15	CASSQTGGDNSPLHF	TGTGCCAGCAGTCAGACAGGGGGGGACAATTCACCCCTCCACTTT
TRBV3-1/TRBV3-2	TRBJ1-1	once	-	15	CASSQEAQANTEAFF	TGTGCCAGCAGCCAAGAGGCACAGGCGAACACTGAAGCTTTCTTT
TRBV6-1	TRBJ2-5	-	TRBD2	18	CASSEFRIAGVHGETQYF	TGTGCCAGCAGTGAATTCAGGATAGCGGGGGTGCATGGAGAGACCCAGTACTTC
TRBV4-2	TRBJ2-3	-	TRBD2	14	CASSQAAGTDTQYF	TGTGCCAGCAGCCAAGCAGCGGGGACAGATACGCAGTATTTT
TRBV4-1	TRBJ1-2	-	-	13	CASRQPSSYGYTF	TGCGCCAGCAGGCAGCCTAGTTCCTATGGCTACACCTTC
TRBV6-5	TRBJ1-4	-	TRBD1	13	CASRSGGDEKLFF	TGTGCCAGCAGATCAGGGGGCGATGAAAAACTGTTTTTT
TRBV24-1	TRBJ1-2	-	TRBD1	14	CATRGTGANYGYTF	TGTGCCACCAGGGGGACAGGAGCTAACTATGGCTACACCTTC
TRBV24-1	TRBJ1-1	-	-	13	CATSDGGGTEAFF	TGTGCCACCAGTGATGGGGGGGGAACTGAAGCTTTCTTT
TRBV7-9	TRBJ1-5	-	TRBD1	14	CASSQGGARQPQHF	TGTGCCAGCAGCCAAGGGGGCGCCCGGCAGCCCCAGCATTTT
TRBV14	TRBJ1-2	-	-	16	CASSLSGGSANYGYTF	TGTGCCAGCAGCCTCTCGGGGGGATCAGCTAACTATGGCTACACCTTC
TRBV9	TRBJ2-5	few	TRBD2	19	CASSTLLRPGLAGPETQYF	TGTGCCAGCAGCACCCTTCTACGGCCCGGACTAGCGGGGCCAGAGACCCAGTACTTC
TRBV7-2	TRBJ1-2	-	-	13	CASSLETGLGYTF	TGTGCCAGCAGCTTAGAAACAGGGTTGGGCTACACCTTC
TRBV5-1	TRBJ1-2	-	TRBD1	14	CASSLGTGDYGYTF	TGCGCCAGCAGCTTGGGGACAGGAGACTATGGCTACACCTTC
TRBV7-9	TRBJ2-1	many	TRBD2	15	CASSLDRGGPNEQFF	TGTGCCAGCAGCTTAGATCGGGGGGGGCCGAATGAGCAGTTCTTC
TRBV6-2/TRBV6-3	TRBJ1-1	-	-	16	CASSPGGRGPGTEAFF	TGTGCCAGCAGTCCGGGAGGGCGGGGACCGGGCACTGAAGCTTTCTTT
TRBV11-2	TRBJ2-7	-	TRBD1	14	CASTLGTGSYEQYF	TGTGCCAGCACCCTGGGGACAGGCTCCTACGAGCAGTACTTC
TRBV18	TRBJ1-5	few	-	13	CASSPSTDQPQHF	TGTGCCAGCTCACCCTCCACGGATCAGCCCCAGCATTTT
TRBV6-5	TRBJ2-7	-	-	12	CASSSFPYEQYF	TGTGCCAGCAGCTCTTTCCCTTACGAGCAGTACTTC
TRBV6-5	TRBJ1-2	few	-	11	CADRGSYGYTF	TGTGCCGATAGGGGGTCCTATGGCTACACCTTC
TRBV13	TRBJ1-6	-	-	13	CASSWGDNSPLHF	TGTGCCAGCAGCTGGGGCGATAATTCACCCCTCCACTTT
TRBV9	TRBJ1-1	few	-	15	CASSVVSGLDTEAFF	TGTGCCAGCAGCGTAGTTTCGGGGTTGGACACTGAAGCTTTCTTT
TRBV9	TRBJ2-3	once	-	15	CASSVLDSPTDTQYF	TGTGCCAGCAGCGTACTGGACTCGCCCACAGATACGCAGTATTTT
TRBV19	TRBJ1-4	-	-	17	CASSILGRAGGNEKLFF	TGTGCCAGTAGTATCTTGGGGCGAGCAGGCGGTAATGAAAAACTGTTTTTT
TRBV19	TRBJ1-5	-	TRBD1	15	CASSGGQGEHQPQHF	TGTGCCAGTAGTGGTGGACAGGGAGAGCATCAGCCCCAGCATTTT
TRBV5-1	TRBJ1-2	-	-	13	CASRSGSNYGYTF	TGCGCCAGTCGGTCGGGTTCTAACTATGGCTACACCTTC
TRBV6-6	TRBJ2-2	-	-	13	CASSQTNTGELFF	TGTGCCAGCAGCCAAACGAACACCGGGGAGCTGTTTTTT
TRBV24-1	TRBJ1-2	-	TRBD1	15	CATSDSKGASSGYTF	TGTGCCACCAGTGATTCCAAGGGGGCGTCATCTGGCTACACCTTC
TRBV9	TRBJ2-5	-	TRBD1	15	CASSSQGQGAETQYF	TGTGCCAGCAGCTCACAGGGCCAGGGGGCAGAGACCCAGTACTTC
TRBV5-6	TRBJ2-5	-	TRBD1	15	CASSSGGQGEETQYF	TGTGCCAGCAGTTCCGGGGGACAGGGTGAAGAGACCCAGTACTTC
TRBV12-3/TRBV12-4	TRBJ2-7	few	-	12	CASSSRSYEQYF	TGTGCCAGCAGTTCCCGCTCCTACGAGCAGTACTTC
TRBV18	TRBJ1-5	-	-	14	CASSPQGSNQPQHF	TGTGCCAGCTCACCGCAGGGCTCTAATCAGCCCCAGCATTTT
TRBV13	TRBJ2-7	-	TRBD2	14	CASSFGTRSYEQYF	TGTGCCAGCAGCTTCGGGACTAGATCCTACGAGCAGTACTTC
TRBV2	TRBJ1-5	-	-	14	CASSEIHGNQPQHF	TGTGCCAGCAGTGAGATTCACGGGAATCAGCCCCAGCATTTT
TRBV5-1	TRBJ1-3	-	-	15	CASSLEQSSGNTIYF	TGCGCCAGCAGCTTGGAACAGAGCTCTGGAAACACCATATATTTT
TRBV4-3	TRBJ1-4	-	-	16	CASSQYTGWANEKLFF	TGCGCCAGCAGCCAATACACAGGGTGGGCTAATGAAAAACTGTTTTTT
TRBV6-2/TRBV6-3	TRBJ1-5	-	TRBD1	15	CASSARQGLPWPQHF	TGTGCCAGCAGTGCCAGACAGGGACTTCCTTGGCCCCAGCATTTT
TRBV6-6	TRBJ1-1	-	-	11	CASTMNTEAFF	TGTGCCAGCACTATGAACACTGAAGCTTTCTTT
TRBV2	TRBJ2-5	once	-	16	CASSPLSAGIQETQYF	TGTGCCAGCAGTCCACTCTCAGCGGGCATCCAAGAGACCCAGTACTTC
TRBV7-2	TRBJ2-5	-	-	14	CASSSRISQETQYF	TGTGCCAGCAGCTCCAGAATAAGCCAAGAGACCCAGTACTTC
TRBV6-5	TRBJ1-1	-	-	12	CASTEGVTEAFF	TGTGCCAGCACAGAGGGAGTCACTGAAGCTTTCTTT